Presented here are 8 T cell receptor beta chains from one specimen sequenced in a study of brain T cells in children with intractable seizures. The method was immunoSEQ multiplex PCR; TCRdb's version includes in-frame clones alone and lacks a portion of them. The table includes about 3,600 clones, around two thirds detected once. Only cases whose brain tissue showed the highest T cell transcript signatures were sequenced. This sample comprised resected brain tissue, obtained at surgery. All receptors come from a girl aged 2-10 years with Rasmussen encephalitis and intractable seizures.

The CDR3 reads CASSTEGMNSYEQYF. The CDR3 DNA is TGTGCCAGCAGCACTGAGGGGATGAACTCCTACGAGCAGTACTTC. The chain carries TRBV21-1 and TRBJ2-7. TRBV21-1 is tagged as a pseudogene. The CDR3 consists of 15 residues.

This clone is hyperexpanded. The DNA of the CDR3 is TGTGCCAGCTCGCCTGATTGGGGGCCACGCGGCTACACCTTC. This gives the protein CASSPDWGPRGYTF. The rearrangement links TRBV18 to TRBJ1-2; perhaps TRBD1 as D (6 bases). CDR1 and CDR2 from the germline V gene are KGHSH and LQKENI. V lost 6 bases and J lost 8, with 19 bases in between. The CDR3 runs to 14 residues.

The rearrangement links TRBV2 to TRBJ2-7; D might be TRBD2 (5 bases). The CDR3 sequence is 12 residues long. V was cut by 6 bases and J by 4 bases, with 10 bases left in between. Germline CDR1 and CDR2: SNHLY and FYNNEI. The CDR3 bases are TGTGCCAGCAGGGAGGCGACTTACGAGCAGTACTTC. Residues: CASREATYEQYF.

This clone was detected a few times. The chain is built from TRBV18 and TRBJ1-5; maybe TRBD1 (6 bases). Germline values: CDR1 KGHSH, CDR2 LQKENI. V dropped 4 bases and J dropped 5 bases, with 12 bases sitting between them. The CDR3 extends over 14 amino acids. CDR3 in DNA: TGTGCCAGCTCACGAACGACAGGATATCAGCCCCAGCATTTT. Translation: CASSRTTGYQPQHF.

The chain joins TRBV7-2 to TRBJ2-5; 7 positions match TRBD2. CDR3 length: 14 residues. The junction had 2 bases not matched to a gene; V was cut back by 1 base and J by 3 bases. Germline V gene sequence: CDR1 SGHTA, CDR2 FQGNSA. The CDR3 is CASSLVLAEETQYF. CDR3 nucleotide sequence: TGTGCCAGCAGCTTAGTCCTAGCGGAAGAGACCCAGTACTTC.

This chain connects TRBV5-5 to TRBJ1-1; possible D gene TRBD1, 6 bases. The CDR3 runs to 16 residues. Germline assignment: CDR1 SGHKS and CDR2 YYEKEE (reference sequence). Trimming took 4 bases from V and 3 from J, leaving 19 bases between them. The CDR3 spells CASSPYWGRVDTEAFF. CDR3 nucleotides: TGTGCCAGCAGCCCCTATTGGGGGCGAGTCGACACTGAAGCTTTCTTT.

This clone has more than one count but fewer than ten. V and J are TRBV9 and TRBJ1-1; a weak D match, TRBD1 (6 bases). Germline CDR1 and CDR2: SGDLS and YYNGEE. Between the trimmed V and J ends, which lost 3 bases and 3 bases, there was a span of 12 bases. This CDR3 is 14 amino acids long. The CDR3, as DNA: TGTGCCAGCAGCGCTTCCCAGGGGTACACTGAAGCTTTCTTT. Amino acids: CASSASQGYTEAFF.

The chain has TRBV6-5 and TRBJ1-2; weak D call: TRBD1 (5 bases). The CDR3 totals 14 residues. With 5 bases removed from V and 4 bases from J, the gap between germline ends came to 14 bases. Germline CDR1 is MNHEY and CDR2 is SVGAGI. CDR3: CASSPQGLSYGYTF. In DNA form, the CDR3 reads TGTGCCAGCAGTCCCCAGGGACTGAGCTATGGCTACACCTTC.